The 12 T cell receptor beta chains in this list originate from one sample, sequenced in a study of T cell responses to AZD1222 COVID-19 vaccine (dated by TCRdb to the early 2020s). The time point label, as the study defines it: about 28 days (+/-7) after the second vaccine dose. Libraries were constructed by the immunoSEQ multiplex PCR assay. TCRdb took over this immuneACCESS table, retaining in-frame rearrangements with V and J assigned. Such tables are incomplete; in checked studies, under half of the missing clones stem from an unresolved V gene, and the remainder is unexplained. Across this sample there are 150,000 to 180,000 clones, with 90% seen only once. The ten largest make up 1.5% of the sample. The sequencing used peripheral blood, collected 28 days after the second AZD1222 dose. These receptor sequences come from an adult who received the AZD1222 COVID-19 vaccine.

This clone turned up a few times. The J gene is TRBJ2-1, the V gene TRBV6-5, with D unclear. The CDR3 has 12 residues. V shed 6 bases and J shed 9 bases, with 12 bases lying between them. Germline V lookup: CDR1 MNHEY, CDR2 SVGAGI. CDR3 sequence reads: CASSLSRVEQFF. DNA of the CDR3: TGTGCCAGCAGCCTCAGCCGGGTTGAGCAGTTCTTC.

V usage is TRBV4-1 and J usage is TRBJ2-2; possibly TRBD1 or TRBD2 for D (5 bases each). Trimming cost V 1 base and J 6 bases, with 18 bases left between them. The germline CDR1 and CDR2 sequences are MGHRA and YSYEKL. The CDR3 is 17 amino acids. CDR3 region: CASSQVPGTLAPGELFF. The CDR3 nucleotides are TGCGCCAGCAGCCAAGTGCCCGGGACCCTAGCCCCCGGGGAGCTGTTTTTT.

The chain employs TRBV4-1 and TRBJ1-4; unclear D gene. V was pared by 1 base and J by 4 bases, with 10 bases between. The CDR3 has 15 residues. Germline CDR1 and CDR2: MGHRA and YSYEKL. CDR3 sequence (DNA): TGCGCCAGCAGCCAAGGAGGGCTATTTAATGAAAAACTGTTTTTT. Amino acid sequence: CASSQGGLFNEKLFF.

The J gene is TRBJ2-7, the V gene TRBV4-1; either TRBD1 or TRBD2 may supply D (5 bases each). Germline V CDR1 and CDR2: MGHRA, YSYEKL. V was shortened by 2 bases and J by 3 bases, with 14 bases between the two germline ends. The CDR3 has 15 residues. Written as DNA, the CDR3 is TGCGCCAGCAGCCAACGGGGACGAGGGGTCTACGAGCAGTACTTC. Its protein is CASSQRGRGVYEQYF.

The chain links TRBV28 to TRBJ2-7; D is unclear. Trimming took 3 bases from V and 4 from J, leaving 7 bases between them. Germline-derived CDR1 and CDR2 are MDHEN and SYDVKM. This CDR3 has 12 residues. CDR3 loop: CASSLALYEQYF. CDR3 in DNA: TGTGCCAGCAGTTTGGCACTTTACGAGCAGTACTTC.

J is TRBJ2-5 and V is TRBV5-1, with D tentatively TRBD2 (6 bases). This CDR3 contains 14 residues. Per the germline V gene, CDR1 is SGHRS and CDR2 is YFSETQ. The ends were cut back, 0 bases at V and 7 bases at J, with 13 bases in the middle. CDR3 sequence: CASSLGGTGRTQYF. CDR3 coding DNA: TGCGCCAGCAGCTTGGGAGGGACTGGACGGACCCAGTACTTC.

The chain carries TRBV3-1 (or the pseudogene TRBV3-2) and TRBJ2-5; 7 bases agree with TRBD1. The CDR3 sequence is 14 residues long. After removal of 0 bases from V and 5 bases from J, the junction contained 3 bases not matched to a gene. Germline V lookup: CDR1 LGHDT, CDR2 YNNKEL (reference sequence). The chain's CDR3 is CASSQDRGRETQYF. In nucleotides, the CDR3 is TGTGCCAGCAGCCAAGATAGGGGGCGGGAGACCCAGTACTTC.

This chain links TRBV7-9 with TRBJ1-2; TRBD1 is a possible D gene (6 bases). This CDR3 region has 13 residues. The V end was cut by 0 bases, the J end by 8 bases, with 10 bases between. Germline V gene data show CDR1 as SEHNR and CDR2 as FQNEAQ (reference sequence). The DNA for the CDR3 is TGTGCCAGCAGCTTAGCTGGGGGGCGCGGCTACACCTTC. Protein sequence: CASSLAGGRGYTF.

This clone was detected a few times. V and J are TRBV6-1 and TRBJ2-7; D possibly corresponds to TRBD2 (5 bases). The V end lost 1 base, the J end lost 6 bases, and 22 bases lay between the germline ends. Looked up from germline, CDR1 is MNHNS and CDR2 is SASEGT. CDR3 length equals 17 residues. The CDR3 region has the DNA TGTGCCAGCAGTGAAGAAGGCCGAAGGGAGATTCGGGTCGAGCAGTACTTC. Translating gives CASSEEGRREIRVEQYF.

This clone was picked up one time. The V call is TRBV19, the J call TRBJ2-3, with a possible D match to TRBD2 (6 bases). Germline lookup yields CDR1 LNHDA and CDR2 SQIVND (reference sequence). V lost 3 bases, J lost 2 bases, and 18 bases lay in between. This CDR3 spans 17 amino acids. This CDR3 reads CASSIRGGAGPTDTQYF. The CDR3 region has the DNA TGTGCCAGTAGTATCCGGGGAGGAGCCGGTCCCACAGATACGCAGTATTTT.

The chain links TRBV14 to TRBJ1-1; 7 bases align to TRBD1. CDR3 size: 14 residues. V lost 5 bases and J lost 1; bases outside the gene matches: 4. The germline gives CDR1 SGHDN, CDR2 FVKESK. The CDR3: CASSTWTGNTEAFF. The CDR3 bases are TGTGCCAGCAGCACCTGGACAGGGAACACTGAAGCTTTCTTT.

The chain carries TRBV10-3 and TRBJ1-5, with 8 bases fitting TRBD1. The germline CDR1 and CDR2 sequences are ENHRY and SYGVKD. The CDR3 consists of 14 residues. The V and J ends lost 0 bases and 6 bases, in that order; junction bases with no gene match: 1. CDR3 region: CAISESDRGQPQHF. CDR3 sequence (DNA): TGTGCCATCAGTGAGTCAGACAGGGGTCAGCCCCAGCATTTT.